This entry concerns a single TCR beta chain. These data originate in a study of T cell responses to AZD1222 COVID-19 vaccine. Here immunoSEQ multiplex PCR was the method, and the copy in TCRdb shows in-frame clones only, minus some. In the table there are about 130,000 clones, 65% to 90% of which are singletons. The CDR3 extends over 17 amino acids. CDR1 and CDR2 from the germline V gene are KGHSH and LQKENI. V was pared by 0 bases and J by 0 bases, with 15 bases between. The V and J genes are TRBV18 and TRBJ2-7, with a possible D match to TRBD2 (6 bases). Sequences were derived from peripheral blood, sampled on day 0 of AZD1222 vaccination. This TCR was sampled from an adult in good health. CDR3 coding DNA: TGTGCCAGCTCACCACCGCGGGGCCGGTCTAGCTCCTACGAGCAGTACTTC. It specifies CASSPPRGRSSSYEQYF.